This entry lists 7 T cell receptor beta chains sequenced from one sample in a study of T cell changes during pregnancy in multiple sclerosis. Sequencing used immunoSEQ multiplex PCR; TCRdb keeps in-frame clones, though not all of them. The profile shows about 20,000 clones, 89% of them singletons. Sample: CD8+ T cells from peripheral blood mononuclear cells, taken in the second trimester of pregnancy. All receptors derive from a female donor in good health, enrolled as a control in a pregnancy study.

J is TRBJ2-5 and V is TRBV7-8; TRBD2 agrees at 7 bases. The CDR3 runs 14 residues. Losses at the gene ends were 3 bases for V and 5 bases for J; bases not matched to a gene: 6. Germline V CDR1 and CDR2: SGHVS, FQNEAQ. CDR3 nucleotide sequence: TGTGCCAGCAGCTTCGGTTTGCGGGGGGAGACCCAGTACTTC. This codes for CASSFGLRGETQYF.

The chain employs TRBV5-6 and TRBJ2-7, with TRBD1 matching 7 bases. V was pared by 3 bases and J by 2 bases, with 5 bases of the junction left unmatched. Germline lookup yields CDR1 SGHDT and CDR2 YYEEEE. The CDR3 has 14 residues. CDR3 protein: CASSSGTDTYEQYF. CDR3 sequence (DNA): TGTGCCAGCAGCTCCGGGACAGATACCTACGAGCAGTACTTC. The complete variable domain, with remaining parts taken from reference TRBV5-6 and TRBJ2-7, reads DAGVTQSPTHLIKTRGQQVTLRCSPKSGHDTVSWYQQALGQGPQFIFQYYEEEERQRGNFPDRFSGHQFPNYSSELNVNALLLGDSALYLCASSSGTDTYEQYFGPGTRLTVT.

This clone was recorded once. The chain has TRBV19 and TRBJ2-1; 10 bases match TRBD2. CDR1 and CDR2 (germline): LNHDA, SQIVND (reference sequence). V was pared by 9 bases and J by 2 bases, with 10 bases of the junction left unmatched. The CDR3 is 16 residues long. The CDR3 here is CARGEILAGTYNEQFF. As DNA, the CDR3 is TGTGCCAGGGGGGAAATACTAGCGGGGACCTACAATGAGCAGTTCTTC.

The CDR3 bases are TGTGCCAGCAGTTTATGGGGCAGGGGTGAAAAACTGTTTTTT. It is translated as CASSLWGRGEKLFF. The chain joins TRBV27 to TRBJ1-4, with a possible D match to TRBD1 (6 bases). The V end was cut by 1 base, the J end by 7 bases, with 10 bases between. Germline V gene sequence: CDR1 MNHEY, CDR2 SMNVEV (reference sequence). There are 14 residues in the CDR3.

The chain recombines TRBV7-9 with TRBJ2-3; weak D call: TRBD1 (6 bases). The CDR3 is made up of 15 amino acids. V lost 1 base to trimming and J lost 3 bases, with 11 bases between them. The germline gives CDR1 SEHNR, CDR2 FQNEAQ (reference sequence). The DNA for the CDR3 is TGTGCCAGCAGCTTAGGGGGGCAACATACAGATACGCAGTATTTT. Amino acids: CASSLGGQHTDTQYF.

This clone was recorded once. The chain couples TRBV9 to TRBJ2-5; 9 positions match TRBD2. The CDR3 extends over 15 amino acids. The V gene end was trimmed by 4 bases and the J gene end by 1 base; junction bases not matched to a gene: 5. Germline V gene lookup returns CDR1 SGDLS and CDR2 YYNGEE. CDR3 sequence (DNA): TGTGCCAGCAGCTGGAGCGGGAGGTTCCAAGAGACCCAGTACTTC. Residues: CASSWSGRFQETQYF.

The chain recombines TRBV28 with TRBJ1-2, with 8 bases fitting TRBD1. Germline CDR1 reads MDHEN; CDR2 reads SYDVKM. The CDR3 is 14 amino acids. The V segment lost 5 bases and the J segment 11 bases; nucleotides outside the gene matches: 13. The CDR3 spells CASSIPTGVRRYTF. In DNA form, the CDR3 reads TGTGCCAGCAGTATTCCGACAGGGGTAAGGAGGTACACCTTC.